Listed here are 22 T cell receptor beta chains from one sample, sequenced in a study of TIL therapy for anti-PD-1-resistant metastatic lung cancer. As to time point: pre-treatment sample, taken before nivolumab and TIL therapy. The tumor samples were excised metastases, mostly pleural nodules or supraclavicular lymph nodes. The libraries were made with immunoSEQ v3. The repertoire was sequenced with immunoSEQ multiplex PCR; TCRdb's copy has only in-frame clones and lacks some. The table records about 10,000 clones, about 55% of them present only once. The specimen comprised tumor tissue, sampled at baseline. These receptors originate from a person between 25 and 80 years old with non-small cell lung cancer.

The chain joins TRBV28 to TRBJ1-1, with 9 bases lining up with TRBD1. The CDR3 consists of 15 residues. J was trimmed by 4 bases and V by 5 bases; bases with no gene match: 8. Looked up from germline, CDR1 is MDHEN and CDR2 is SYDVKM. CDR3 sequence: CASSPPGQGFTEAFF. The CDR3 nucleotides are TGTGCCAGCAGTCCCCCGGGACAGGGTTTCACTGAAGCTTTCTTT.

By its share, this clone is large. The CDR3 here is CASSFEGHYGYTF. CDR3 in DNA: TGTGCCAGCAGCTTTGAAGGACACTATGGCTACACCTTC. The chain links TRBV7-9 to TRBJ1-2; unclear D gene. Trimming removed 3 bases at V and 3 bases at J, with 8 bases between. The V gene's germline CDR1 is SEHNR and CDR2 FQNEAQ (reference sequence). This CDR3 has 13 residues.

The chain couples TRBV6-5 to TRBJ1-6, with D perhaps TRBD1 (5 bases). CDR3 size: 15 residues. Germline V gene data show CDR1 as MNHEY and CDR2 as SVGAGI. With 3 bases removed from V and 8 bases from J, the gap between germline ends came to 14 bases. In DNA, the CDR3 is TGTGCCAGCAGTTATTCAGGGTCCGGGGATTCACCCCTCCACTTT. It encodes CASSYSGSGDSPLHF.

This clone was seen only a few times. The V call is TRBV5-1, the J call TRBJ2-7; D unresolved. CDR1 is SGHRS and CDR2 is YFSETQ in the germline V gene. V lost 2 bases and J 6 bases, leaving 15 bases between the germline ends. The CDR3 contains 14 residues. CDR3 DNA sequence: TGCGCCAGCAGCTTAGGCTTCGGGCTAGGCGAGCAGTACTTC. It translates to CASSLGFGLGEQYF.

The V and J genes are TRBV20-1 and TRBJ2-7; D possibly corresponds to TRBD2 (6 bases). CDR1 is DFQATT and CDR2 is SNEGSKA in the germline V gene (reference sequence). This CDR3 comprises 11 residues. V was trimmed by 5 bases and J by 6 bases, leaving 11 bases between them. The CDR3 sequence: CSASRGGEQYF. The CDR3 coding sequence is TGCAGTGCTTCGCGGGGAGGCGAGCAGTACTTC.

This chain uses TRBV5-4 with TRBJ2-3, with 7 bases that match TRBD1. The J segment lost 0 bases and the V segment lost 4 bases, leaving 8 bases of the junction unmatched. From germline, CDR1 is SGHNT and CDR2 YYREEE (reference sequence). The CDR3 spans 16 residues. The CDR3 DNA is TGTGCCAGCAGCCCCCTCCGGGACAGTAGCACAGATACGCAGTATTTT. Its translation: CASSPLRDSSTDTQYF.

The chain's CDR3 is CASSPSSNTQYF. CDR3 sequence (DNA): TGTGCCAGCTCCCCGTCGTCGAATACGCAGTATTTT. The chain recombines TRBV18 with TRBJ2-3, with D unresolved. The V gene lost 6 bases and the J gene lost 7 bases, with 11 bases spanning the gap. CDR3 length: 12 residues. Germline V gives CDR1 KGHSH, CDR2 LQKENI.

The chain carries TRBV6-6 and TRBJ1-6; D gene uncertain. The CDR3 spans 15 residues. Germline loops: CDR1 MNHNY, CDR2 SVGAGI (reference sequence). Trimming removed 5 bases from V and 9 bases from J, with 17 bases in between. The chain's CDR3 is CASSTEYRVASPLHF. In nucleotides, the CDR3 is TGTGCCAGCAGTACCGAGTATCGGGTAGCTTCACCCCTCCACTTT.

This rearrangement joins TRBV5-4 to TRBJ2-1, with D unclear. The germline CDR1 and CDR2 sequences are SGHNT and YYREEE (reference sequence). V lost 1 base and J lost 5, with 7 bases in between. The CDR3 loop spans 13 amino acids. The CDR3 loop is CASSLRSNNEQFF. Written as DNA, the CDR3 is TGTGCCAGCAGCTTGCGCAGTAACAATGAGCAGTTCTTC.

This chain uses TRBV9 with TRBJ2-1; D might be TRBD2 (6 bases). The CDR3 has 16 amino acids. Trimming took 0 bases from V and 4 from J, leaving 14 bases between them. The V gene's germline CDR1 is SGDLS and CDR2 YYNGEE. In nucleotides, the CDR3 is TGTGCCAGCAGCGTAGGGAGTAGCGGCCTATACAATGAGCAGTTCTTC. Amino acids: CASSVGSSGLYNEQFF.

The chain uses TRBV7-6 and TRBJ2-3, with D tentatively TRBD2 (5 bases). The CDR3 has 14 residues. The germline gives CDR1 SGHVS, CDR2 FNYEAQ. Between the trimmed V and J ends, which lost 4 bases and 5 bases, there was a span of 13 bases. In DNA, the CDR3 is TGTGCCAGCAGCTCCACTAGTAACGGAGATACGCAGTATTTT. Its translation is CASSSTSNGDTQYF.

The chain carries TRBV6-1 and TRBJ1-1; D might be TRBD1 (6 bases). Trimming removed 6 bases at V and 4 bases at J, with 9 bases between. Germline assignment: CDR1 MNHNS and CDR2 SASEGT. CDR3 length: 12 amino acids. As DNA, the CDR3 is TGTGCCAGCAGACAGGGAGGCACTGAAGCTTTCTTT. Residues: CASRQGGTEAFF.

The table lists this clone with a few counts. CDR3 residues: CASSVGGMNTGELFF. The CDR3, as DNA: TGTGCCAGCAGCGTAGGGGGAATGAACACCGGGGAGCTGTTTTTT. This chain uses TRBV9 with TRBJ2-2; D is unclear. Germline loops: CDR1 SGDLS, CDR2 YYNGEE. V was pared by 0 bases and J by 1 base, with 7 bases between. This CDR3 is 15 amino acids long.

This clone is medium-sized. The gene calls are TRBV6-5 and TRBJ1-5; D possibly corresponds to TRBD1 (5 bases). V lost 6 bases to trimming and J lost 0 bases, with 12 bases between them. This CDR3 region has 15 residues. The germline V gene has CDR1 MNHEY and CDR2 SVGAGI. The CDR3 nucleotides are TGTGCCAGCAGGCCAGGGAGCTATAGCAATCAGCCCCAGCATTTT. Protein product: CASRPGSYSNQPQHF.

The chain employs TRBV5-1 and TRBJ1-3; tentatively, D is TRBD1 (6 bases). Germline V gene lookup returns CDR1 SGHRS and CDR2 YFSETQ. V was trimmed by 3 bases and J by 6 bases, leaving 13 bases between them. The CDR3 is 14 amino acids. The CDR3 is CASSSTGHSNTIYF. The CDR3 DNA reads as TGCGCCAGCAGCTCCACGGGACATTCAAACACCATATATTTT.

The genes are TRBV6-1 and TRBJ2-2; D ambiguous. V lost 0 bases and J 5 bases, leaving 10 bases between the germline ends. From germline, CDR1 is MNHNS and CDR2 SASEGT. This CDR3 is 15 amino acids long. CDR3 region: CASSEARRPTGELFF. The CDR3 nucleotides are TGTGCCAGCAGTGAAGCCAGACGCCCGACCGGGGAGCTGTTTTTT.

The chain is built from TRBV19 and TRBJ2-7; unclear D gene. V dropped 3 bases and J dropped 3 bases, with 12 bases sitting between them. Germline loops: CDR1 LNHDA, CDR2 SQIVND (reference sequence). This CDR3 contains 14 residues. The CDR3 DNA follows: TGTGCCAGTAGTATTGGTCCGGGCGGCTACGAGCAGTACTTC. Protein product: CASSIGPGGYEQYF.

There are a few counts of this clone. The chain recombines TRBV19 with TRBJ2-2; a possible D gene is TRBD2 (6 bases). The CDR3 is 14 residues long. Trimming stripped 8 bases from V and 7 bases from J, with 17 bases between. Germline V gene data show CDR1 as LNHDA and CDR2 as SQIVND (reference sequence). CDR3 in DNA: TGTGCCAGTGCCTCTCGGAGGGCGGGCGGGGAGCTGTTTTTT. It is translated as CASASRRAGGELFF.

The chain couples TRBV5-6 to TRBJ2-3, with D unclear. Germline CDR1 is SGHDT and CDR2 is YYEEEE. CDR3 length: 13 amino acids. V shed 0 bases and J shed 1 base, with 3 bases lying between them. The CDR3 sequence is CASSLDRTDTQYF. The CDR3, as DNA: TGTGCCAGCAGCTTGGATCGCACAGATACGCAGTATTTT.

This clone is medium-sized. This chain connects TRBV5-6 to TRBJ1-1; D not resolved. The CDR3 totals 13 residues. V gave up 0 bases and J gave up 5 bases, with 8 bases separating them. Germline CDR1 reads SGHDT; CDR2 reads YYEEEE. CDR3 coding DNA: TGTGCCAGCAGCTTGGTGGGCGTAACTGAAGCTTTCTTT. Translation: CASSLVGVTEAFF.

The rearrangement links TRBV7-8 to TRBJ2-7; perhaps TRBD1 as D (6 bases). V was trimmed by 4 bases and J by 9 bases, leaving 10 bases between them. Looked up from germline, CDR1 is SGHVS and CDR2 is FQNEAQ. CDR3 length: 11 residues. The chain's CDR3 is CASSSQGRQYF. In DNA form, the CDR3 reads TGTGCCAGCAGCTCGCAGGGGAGGCAGTACTTC.

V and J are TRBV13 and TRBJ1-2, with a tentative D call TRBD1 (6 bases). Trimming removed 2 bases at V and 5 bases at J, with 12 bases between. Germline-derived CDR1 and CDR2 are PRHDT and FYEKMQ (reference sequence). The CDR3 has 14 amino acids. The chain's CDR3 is CASSLNRDAYGYTF. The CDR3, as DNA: TGTGCCAGCAGCTTAAACAGGGATGCATATGGCTACACCTTC.